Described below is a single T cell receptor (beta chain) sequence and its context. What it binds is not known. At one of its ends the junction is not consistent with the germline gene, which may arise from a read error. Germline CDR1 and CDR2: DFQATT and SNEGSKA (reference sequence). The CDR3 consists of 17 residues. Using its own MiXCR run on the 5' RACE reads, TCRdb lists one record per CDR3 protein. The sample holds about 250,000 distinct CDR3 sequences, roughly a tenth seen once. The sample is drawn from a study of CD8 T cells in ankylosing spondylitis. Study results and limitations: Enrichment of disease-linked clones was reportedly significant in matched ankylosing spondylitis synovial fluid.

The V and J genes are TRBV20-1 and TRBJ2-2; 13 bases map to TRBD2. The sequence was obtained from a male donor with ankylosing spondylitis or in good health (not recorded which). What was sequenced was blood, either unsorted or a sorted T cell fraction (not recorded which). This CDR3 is CCARDPTSGGRPGELFF. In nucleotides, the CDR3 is TGCTGTGCTAGAGACCCGACTAGCGGGGGGCGGCCCGGGGAGCTGTTTTTT.